One and the same sample provided the 16 T cell receptor beta chains below, sequenced in a study of OX40 agonist ivuxolimab in advanced cancers. Sequencing was performed with immunoSEQ multiplex PCR; in TCRdb, only in-frame clones are kept and a portion is missing. Counted here are tens of thousands of clones, roughly 90% occurring once; the ten biggest clones make up approximately 14%. This sample comprised CD4+ or CD8+ T cells sorted from blood, obtained in a trial of the OX40 agonist ivuxolimab. The receptor source for this set is an adult with an advanced solid tumor such as melanoma, head and neck, liver or kidney cancer.

This chain joins TRBV6-1 and TRBJ1-1; D might be TRBD1 (5 bases). The germline V gene encodes CDR1 MNHNS and CDR2 SASEGT. V was pared by 2 bases and J by 3 bases, with 10 bases between. This CDR3 has 14 amino acids. CDR3 nucleotides: TGTGCCAGCAGTGAACAGGGTGGAGACACTGAAGCTTTCTTT. This codes for CASSEQGGDTEAFF.

The chain is built from TRBV28 and TRBJ2-1; D gene uncertain. From germline, CDR1 is MDHEN and CDR2 SYDVKM. The CDR3 loop spans 15 amino acids. Deletions cut 6 bases from V and 4 bases from J, with 16 bases between. CDR3 amino acids: CASSSTETVYNEQFF. The DNA for the CDR3 is TGTGCCAGCAGCTCCACTGAGACGGTTTACAATGAGCAGTTCTTC.

V gene TRBV4-2 combines with J gene TRBJ2-7, with D possibly TRBD1 on 6 matching bases. CDR3 size: 15 residues. Trimming stripped 8 bases from V and 5 bases from J, with 22 bases between. From germline, CDR1 is LGHNA and CDR2 YNFKEQ. The CDR3 protein is CASGMGAGTSDEQYF. Written as DNA, the CDR3 is TGTGCCAGCGGGATGGGGGCAGGGACATCGGACGAGCAGTACTTC.

The chain employs TRBV6-5 and TRBJ1-2; D is unclear. CDR1 and CDR2 from the germline V gene are MNHEY and SVGAGI. V shed 1 base and J shed 4 bases, with 7 bases lying between them. The CDR3 sequence is 13 residues long. CDR3 in amino acids: CASSYWGAYGYTF. CDR3 nucleotide sequence: TGTGCCAGCAGTTACTGGGGAGCCTATGGCTACACCTTC.

The V call is TRBV4-1, the J call TRBJ2-5, with D unclear. Germline V gene lookup returns CDR1 MGHRA and CDR2 YSYEKL. Trimming left V 0 bases short and J 2 bases short, with 1 base between. The CDR3 length is 12 residues. The DNA for the CDR3 is TGCGCCAGCAGCCAAGATCAAGAGACCCAGTACTTC. Translating it yields CASSQDQETQYF.

This chain links TRBV28 with TRBJ1-1, with 7 bases fitting TRBD1. From germline, CDR1 is MDHEN and CDR2 SYDVKM. Trimming at V came to 6 bases and at J to 3 bases, leaving 10 bases not matched to a gene. This CDR3 comprises 15 residues. DNA for the CDR3: TGTGCCAGCAGCACCGACTCGAGGGGGCACACTGAAGCTTTCTTT. Its translation is CASSTDSRGHTEAFF.

This chain links TRBV6-6 with TRBJ1-2, with TRBD1 matching 10 bases. This CDR3 comprises 15 residues. Germline CDR1 reads MNHNY; CDR2 reads SVGAGI (reference sequence). J gave up 3 bases and V 5 bases, and 6 bases lay outside the gene matches. CDR3 region: CASSLRQGADYGYTF. CDR3 coding DNA: TGTGCCAGCAGTCTCCGACAGGGGGCCGACTATGGCTACACCTTC.

The chain links TRBV7-8 to TRBJ2-3; no reliable D call. Per the germline V gene, CDR1 is SGHVS and CDR2 is FQNEAQ. Deletions cut 3 bases from V and 2 bases from J, with 21 bases between. CDR3 length: 18 amino acids. The CDR3 reads CASSFVAADRHFTDTQYF. CDR3 nucleotides: TGTGCCAGCAGCTTTGTCGCGGCAGATCGACACTTCACAGATACGCAGTATTTT.

The chain uses TRBV7-2 and TRBJ2-1; 7 bases agree with TRBD1. The CDR3 contains 11 residues. The J segment lost 15 bases and the V segment lost 5 bases, leaving 7 bases of the junction unmatched. CDR1 is SGHTA, CDR2 FQGNSA, per germline. The CDR3 DNA reads TGTGCCAGCAGCGGACAGGAGCCCGGGTTCTTC. Encoded protein: CASSGQEPGFF.

V and J are TRBV30 and TRBJ2-7; D is unresolved. Germline V gene lookup returns CDR1 GTSNPN and CDR2 SVGIG (reference sequence). There are 12 residues in the CDR3. Trimming shortened V by 4 bases and J by 1 base, and 8 bases separated the two germline ends. The CDR3 loop reads CAWMTDSYEQYF. CDR3 nucleotide sequence: TGTGCCTGGATGACGGATTCCTACGAGCAGTACTTC. The full variable domain, with the rest looked up from reference TRBV30 and TRBJ2-7, is SQTIHQWPATLVQPVGSPLSLECTVEGTSNPNLYWYRQAAGRGLQLLFYSVGIGQISSEVPQNLSASRPQDRQFILSSKKLLLSDSGFYLCAWMTDSYEQYFGPGTRLTVT.

The V gene is TRBV29-1, the J gene TRBJ2-5; D might be TRBD2 (5 bases). The V gene's germline CDR1 is SQVTM and CDR2 ANQGSEA. V gave up 4 bases and J gave up 5 bases, with 17 bases separating them. This CDR3 is built from 14 residues. In nucleotides, the CDR3 is TGCAGCGTTGTGCCTATCGGGTCGGGGGAGACCCAGTACTTC. Translated: CSVVPIGSGETQYF.

This clone occurred once. This chain links TRBV10-3 with TRBJ1-5; weak D call: TRBD1 (5 bases). The germline V gene encodes CDR1 ENHRY and CDR2 SYGVKD. Trimming took 2 bases from V and 4 from J, leaving 12 bases between them. There are 15 residues in the CDR3. The CDR3 sequence: CAISEVGGENQPQHF. The CDR3 DNA reads TGTGCCATCAGTGAGGTTGGGGGGGAGAATCAGCCCCAGCATTTT.

This chain uses TRBV6-5 with TRBJ1-2; D is undetermined. CDR3 length: 13 amino acids. The V end was cut by 6 bases, the J end by 2 bases, with 10 bases between. Germline loops: CDR1 MNHEY, CDR2 SVGAGI. The chain's CDR3 is CASSPTRNYGYTF. The CDR3 DNA reads as TGTGCCAGCAGCCCAACACGAAACTATGGCTACACCTTC.

This clone was observed once. The chain combines TRBV6-5 with TRBJ2-2; possible D gene TRBD1, 6 bases. The CDR3 spans 14 residues. Germline CDR1 MNHEY, CDR2 SVGAGI. V dropped 4 bases and J dropped 7 bases, with 13 bases sitting between them. CDR3 sequence (DNA): TGTGCCAGCAGTTCTACAGGGTCCGGCGGGGAGCTGTTTTTT. Its protein is CASSSTGSGGELFF.

The rearrangement uses TRBV28 and TRBJ1-1, with D uncertain. V lost 3 bases to trimming and J lost 1 base, with 12 bases between them. Germline V gene sequence: CDR1 MDHEN, CDR2 SYDVKM. The CDR3 is 15 amino acids. The CDR3 region has the DNA TGTGCCAGCAGTTTTTTGAGCGTGGCGAACACTGAAGCTTTCTTT. This codes for CASSFLSVANTEAFF. Variable domain in full (rest from reference TRBV28 and TRBJ1-1): DVKVTQSSRYLVKRTGEKVFLECVQDMDHENMFWYRQDPGLGLRLIYFSYDVKMKEKGDIPEGYSVSREKKERFSLILESASTNQTSMYLCASSFLSVANTEAFFGQGTRLTVV.

The chain couples TRBV10-2 to TRBJ2-1; possibly TRBD2 for D (6 bases). This CDR3 comprises 15 residues. V gave up 0 bases and J gave up 4 bases, with 10 bases separating them. Per the germline V gene, CDR1 is WSHSY and CDR2 is SAAADI. CDR3 sequence: CASSESTSRYNEQFF. In DNA, the CDR3 is TGCGCCAGCAGTGAGTCTACTAGCAGATACAATGAGCAGTTCTTC.